This T cell receptor beta chain appears in the sequencing data of a study of blood T cells in healthy people across ages. This CDR3 is built from 17 residues. Trimming left V 5 bases short and J 7 bases short, with 23 bases between. The germline V gene encodes CDR1 SGHTA and CDR2 FQGNSA. Primers used in a second PCR of roughly 6 to 12 cycles were a sample-barcoded 5' primer and a J-beta primer mix. The template-switch adaptor, which had 12 random nucleotides, put a tag on each cDNA molecule. TCRdb used MiXCR to reprocess the 5' RACE reads, holding one entry per CDR3 protein. Seen here are 1.5 million to 1.8 million distinct CDR3 sequences, approximately 39% observed once, and the top ten hold just over 4%. This clonotype showed up just once.

The chain carries TRBV7-2 and TRBJ1-4; weak D call: TRBD1 (5 bases). The sample consisted of blood. The TCR originated in a woman in her late teens or twenties in good health. The CDR3 DNA follows: TGTGCCAGCAGCCCAAGCCCTTGGACAATAGCGGGTGAAAAACTGTTTTTT. Protein sequence: CASSPSPWTIAGEKLFF.